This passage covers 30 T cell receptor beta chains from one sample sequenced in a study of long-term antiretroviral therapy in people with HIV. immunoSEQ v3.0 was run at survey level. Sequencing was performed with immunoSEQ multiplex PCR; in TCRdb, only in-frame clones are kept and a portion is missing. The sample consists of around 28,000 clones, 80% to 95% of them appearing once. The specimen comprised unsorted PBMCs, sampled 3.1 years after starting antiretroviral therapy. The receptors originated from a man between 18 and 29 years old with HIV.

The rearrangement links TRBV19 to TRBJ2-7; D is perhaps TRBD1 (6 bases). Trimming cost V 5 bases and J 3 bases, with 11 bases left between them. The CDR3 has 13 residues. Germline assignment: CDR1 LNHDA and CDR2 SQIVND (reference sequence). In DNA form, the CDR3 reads TGTGCCAGTAGTTCGTTCAGGGGCTACGAGCAGTACTTC. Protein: CASSSFRGYEQYF.

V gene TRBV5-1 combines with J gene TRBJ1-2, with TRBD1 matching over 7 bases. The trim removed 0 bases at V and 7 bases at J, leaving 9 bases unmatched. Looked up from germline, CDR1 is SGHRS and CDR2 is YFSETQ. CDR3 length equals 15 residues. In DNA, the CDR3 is TGCGCCAGCAGCTTGGGGGTGACAGGGTTAGCTGGCTACACCTTC. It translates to CASSLGVTGLAGYTF.

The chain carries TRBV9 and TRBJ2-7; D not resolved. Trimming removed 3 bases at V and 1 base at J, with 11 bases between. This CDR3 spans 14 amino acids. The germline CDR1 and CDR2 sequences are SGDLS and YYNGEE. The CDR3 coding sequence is TGTGCCAGCAGCGATGGTCAGAAATCCTACGAGCAGTACTTC. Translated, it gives CASSDGQKSYEQYF. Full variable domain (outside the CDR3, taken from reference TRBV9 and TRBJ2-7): DSGVTQTPKHLITATGQRVTLRCSPRSGDLSVYWYQQSLDQGLQFLIQYYNGEERAKGNILERFSAQQFPDLHSELNLSSLELGDSALYFCASSDGQKSYEQYFGPGTRLTVT.

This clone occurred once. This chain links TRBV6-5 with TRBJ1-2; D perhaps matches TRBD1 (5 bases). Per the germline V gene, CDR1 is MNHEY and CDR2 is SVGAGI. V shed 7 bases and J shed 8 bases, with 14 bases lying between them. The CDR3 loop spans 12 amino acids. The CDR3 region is CASKSGGRGYTF. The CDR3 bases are TGTGCCAGCAAGTCGGGGGGAAGGGGCTACACCTTC.

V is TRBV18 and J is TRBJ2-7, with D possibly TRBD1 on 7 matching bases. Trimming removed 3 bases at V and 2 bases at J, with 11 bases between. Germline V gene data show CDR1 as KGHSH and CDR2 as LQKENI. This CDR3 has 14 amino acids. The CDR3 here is CASSPAGQTYEQYF. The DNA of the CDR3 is TGTGCCAGCTCACCTGCGGGACAGACCTACGAGCAGTACTTC.

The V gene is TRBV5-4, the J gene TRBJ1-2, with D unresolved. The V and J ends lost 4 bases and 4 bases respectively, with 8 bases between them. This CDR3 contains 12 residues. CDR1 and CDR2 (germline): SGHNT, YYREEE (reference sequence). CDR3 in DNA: TGTGCCAGCAGCCCTGGCGGCTATGGCTACACCTTC. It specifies CASSPGGYGYTF. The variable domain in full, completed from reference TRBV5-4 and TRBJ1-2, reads ETGVTQSPTHLIKTRGQQVTLRCSSQSGHNTVSWYQQALGQGPQFIFQYYREEENGRGNFPPRFSGLQFPNYSSELNVNALELDDSALYLCASSPGGYGYTFGSGTRLTVV.

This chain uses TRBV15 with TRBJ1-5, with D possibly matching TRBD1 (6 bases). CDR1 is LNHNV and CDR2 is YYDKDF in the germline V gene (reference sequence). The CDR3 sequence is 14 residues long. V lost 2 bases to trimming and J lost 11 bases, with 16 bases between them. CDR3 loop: CATSRKHTGSAQHF. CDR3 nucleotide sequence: TGTGCCACCAGCAGAAAACACACAGGGTCGGCCCAGCATTTT.

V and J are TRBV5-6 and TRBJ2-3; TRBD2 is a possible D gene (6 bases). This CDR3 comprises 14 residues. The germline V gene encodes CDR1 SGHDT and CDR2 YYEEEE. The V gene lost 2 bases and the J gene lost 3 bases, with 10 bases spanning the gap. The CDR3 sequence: CASSLWAGTDTQYF. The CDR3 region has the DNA TGTGCCAGCAGCTTATGGGCGGGGACAGATACGCAGTATTTT.

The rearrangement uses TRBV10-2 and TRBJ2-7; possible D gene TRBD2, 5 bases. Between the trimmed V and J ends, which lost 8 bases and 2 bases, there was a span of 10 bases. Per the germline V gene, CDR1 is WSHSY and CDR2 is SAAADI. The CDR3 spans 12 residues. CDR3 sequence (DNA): TGCGCCAGCGGGCCGGGAACCTACGAGCAGTACTTC. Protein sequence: CASGPGTYEQYF.

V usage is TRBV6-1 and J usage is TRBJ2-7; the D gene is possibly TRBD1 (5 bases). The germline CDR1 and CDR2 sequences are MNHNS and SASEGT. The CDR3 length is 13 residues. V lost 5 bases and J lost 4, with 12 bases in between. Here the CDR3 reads CASSRGAGYEQYF. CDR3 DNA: TGTGCCAGCAGTAGGGGCGCCGGTTACGAGCAGTACTTC.

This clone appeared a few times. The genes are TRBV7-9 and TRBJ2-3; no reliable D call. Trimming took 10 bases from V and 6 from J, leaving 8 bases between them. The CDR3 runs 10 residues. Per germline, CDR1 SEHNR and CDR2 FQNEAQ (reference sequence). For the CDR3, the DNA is TGTGCCACCCAAGGGGATACGCAGTATTTT. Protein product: CATQGDTQYF.

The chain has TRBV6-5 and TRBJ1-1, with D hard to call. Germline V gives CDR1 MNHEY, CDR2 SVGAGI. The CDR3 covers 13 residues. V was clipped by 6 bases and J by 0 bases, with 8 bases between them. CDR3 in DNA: TGTGCCAGCAGCCAAGGGTTGAACACTGAAGCTTTCTTT. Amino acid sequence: CASSQGLNTEAFF.

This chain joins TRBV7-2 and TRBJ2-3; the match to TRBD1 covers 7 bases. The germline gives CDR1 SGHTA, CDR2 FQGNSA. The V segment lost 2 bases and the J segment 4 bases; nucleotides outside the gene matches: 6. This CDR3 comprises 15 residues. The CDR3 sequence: CASSLTGAGSDTQYF. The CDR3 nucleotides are TGTGCCAGCAGCTTAACAGGGGCAGGATCAGATACGCAGTATTTT.

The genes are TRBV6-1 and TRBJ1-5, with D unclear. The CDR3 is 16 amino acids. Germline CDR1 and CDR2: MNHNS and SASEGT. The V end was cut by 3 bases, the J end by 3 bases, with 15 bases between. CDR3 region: CASSDDGGRNNQPQHF. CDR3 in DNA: TGTGCCAGCAGTGACGACGGCGGACGTAACAATCAGCCCCAGCATTTT.

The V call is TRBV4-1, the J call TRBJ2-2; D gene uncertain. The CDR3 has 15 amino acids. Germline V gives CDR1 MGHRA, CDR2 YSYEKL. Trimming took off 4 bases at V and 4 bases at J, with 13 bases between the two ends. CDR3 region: CASSLWGRGTGELFF. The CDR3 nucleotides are TGCGCCAGCAGCCTTTGGGGAAGAGGCACCGGGGAGCTGTTTTTT.

CDR3 nucleotides: TGTGCCAGTACCCAGGGGAACACCGGGGAGCTGTTTTTT. As protein: CASTQGNTGELFF. The rearrangement uses TRBV19 and TRBJ2-2; a possible D gene is TRBD1 (5 bases). This CDR3 comprises 13 residues. Germline V gives CDR1 LNHDA, CDR2 SQIVND (reference sequence). The V and J ends lost 7 bases and 1 base respectively, with 7 bases between them.

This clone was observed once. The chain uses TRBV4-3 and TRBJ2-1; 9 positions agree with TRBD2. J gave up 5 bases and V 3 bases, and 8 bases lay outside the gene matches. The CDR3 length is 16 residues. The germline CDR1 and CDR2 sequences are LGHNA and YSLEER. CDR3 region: CASSHLKASGDNEQFF. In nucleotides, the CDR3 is TGCGCCAGCAGCCATCTCAAGGCTAGCGGGGACAATGAGCAGTTCTTC.

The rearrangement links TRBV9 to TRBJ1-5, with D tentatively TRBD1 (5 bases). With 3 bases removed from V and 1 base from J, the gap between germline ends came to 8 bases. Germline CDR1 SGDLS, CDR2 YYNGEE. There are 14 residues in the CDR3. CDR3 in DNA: TGTGCCAGCAGCGGGCAGGGAAGCAATCAGCCCCAGCATTTT. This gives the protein CASSGQGSNQPQHF.

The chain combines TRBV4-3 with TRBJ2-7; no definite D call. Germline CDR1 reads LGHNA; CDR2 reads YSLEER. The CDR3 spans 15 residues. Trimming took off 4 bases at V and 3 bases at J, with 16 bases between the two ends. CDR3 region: CASSPDPNRHYEQYF. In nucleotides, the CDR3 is TGCGCCAGCAGCCCGGACCCCAACCGCCACTACGAGCAGTACTTC.

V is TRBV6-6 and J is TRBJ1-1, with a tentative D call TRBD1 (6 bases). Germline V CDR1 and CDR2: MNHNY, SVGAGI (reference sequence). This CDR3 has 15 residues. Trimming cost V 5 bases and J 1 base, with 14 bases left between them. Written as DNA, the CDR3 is TGTGCCAGCAGTGCCTTTGTGACAGGGAACACTGAAGCTTTCTTT. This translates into CASSAFVTGNTEAFF.

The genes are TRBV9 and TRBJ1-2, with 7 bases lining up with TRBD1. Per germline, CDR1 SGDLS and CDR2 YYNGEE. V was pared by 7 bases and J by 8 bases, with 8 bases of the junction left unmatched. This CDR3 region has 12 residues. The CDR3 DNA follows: TGTGCCAGCTACTCGACAGGGAACGGCTACACCTTC. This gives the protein CASYSTGNGYTF.

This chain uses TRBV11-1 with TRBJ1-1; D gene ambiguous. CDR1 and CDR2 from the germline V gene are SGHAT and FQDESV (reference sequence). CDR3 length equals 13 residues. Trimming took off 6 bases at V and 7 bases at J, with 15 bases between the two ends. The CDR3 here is CASSDLRTVEAFF. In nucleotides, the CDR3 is TGTGCCAGCAGTGATCTCAGGACCGTTGAAGCTTTCTTT.

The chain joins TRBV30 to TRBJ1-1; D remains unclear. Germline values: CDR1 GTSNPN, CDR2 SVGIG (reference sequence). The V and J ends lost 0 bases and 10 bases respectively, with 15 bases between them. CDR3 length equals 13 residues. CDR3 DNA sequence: TGTGCCTGGAGTGTCGGGATCGCGCTGGGAGCTTTCTTT. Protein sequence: CAWSVGIALGAFF.

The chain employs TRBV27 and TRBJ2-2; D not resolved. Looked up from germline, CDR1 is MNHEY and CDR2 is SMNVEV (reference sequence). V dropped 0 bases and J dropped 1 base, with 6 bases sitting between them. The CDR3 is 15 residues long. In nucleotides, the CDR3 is TGTGCCAGCAGTTTATCCACAGTGAACACCGGGGAGCTGTTTTTT. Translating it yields CASSLSTVNTGELFF.

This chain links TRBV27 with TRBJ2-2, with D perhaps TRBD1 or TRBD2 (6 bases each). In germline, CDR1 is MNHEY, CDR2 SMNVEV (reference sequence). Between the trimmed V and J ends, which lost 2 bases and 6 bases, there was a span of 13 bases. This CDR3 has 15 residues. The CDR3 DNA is TGTGCCAGCAGTTTAACCCCGGGGGCATCCGGGGAGCTGTTTTTT. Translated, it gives CASSLTPGASGELFF.

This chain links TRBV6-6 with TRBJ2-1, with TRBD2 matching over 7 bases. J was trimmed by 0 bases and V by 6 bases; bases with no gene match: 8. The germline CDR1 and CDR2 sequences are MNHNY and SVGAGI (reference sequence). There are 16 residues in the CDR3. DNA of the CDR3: TGTGCCAGCAGGGGGACCGGGACTATCTCCTACAATGAGCAGTTCTTC. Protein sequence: CASRGTGTISYNEQFF.

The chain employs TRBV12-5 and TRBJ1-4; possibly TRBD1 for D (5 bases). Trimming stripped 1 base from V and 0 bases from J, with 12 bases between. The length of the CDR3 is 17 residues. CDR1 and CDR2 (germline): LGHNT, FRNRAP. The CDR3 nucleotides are TGTGCTAGTGGTTTGGAGCGGGGCTTTTCAACTAATGAAAAACTGTTTTTT. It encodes CASGLERGFSTNEKLFF.

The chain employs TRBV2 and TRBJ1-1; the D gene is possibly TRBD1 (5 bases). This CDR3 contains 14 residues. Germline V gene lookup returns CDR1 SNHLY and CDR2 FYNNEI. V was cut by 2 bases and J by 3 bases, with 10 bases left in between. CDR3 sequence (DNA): TGTGCCAGCAGTGAAAACCGGGACTACACTGAAGCTTTCTTT. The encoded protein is CASSENRDYTEAFF.

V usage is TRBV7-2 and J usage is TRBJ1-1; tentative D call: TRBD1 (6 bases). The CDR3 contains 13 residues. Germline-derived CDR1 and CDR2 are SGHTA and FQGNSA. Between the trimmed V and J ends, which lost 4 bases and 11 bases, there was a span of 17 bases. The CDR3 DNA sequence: TGTGCCAGCAGCTGGGGGATTGGGGGCTACGCTTTCTTT. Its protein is CASSWGIGGYAFF.

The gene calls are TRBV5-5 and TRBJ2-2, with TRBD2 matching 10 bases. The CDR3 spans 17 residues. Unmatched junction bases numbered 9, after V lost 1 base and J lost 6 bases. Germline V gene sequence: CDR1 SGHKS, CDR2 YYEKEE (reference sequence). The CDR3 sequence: CASSLSHLAGEAGELFF. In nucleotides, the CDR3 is TGTGCCAGCAGCTTGTCCCATCTAGCGGGAGAAGCCGGGGAGCTGTTTTTT.